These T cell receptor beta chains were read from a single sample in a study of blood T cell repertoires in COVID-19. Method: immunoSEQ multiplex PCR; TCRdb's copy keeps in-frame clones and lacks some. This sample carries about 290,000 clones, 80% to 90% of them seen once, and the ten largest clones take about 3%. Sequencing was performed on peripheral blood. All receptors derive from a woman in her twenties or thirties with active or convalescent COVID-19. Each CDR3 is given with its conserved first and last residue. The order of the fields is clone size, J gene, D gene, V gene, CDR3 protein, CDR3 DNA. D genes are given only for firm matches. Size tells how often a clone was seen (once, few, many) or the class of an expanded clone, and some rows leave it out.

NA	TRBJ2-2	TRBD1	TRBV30	CAWQGVGELFF	TGTGCCTGGCAGGGGGTCGGGGAGCTGTTTTTT
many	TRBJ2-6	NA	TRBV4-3	CASSQDADSGANVLTF	TGCGCCAGCAGCCAAGACGCAGACTCTGGGGCCAACGTCCTGACTTTC
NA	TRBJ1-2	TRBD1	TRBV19	CASSDTGVRGYTF	TGTGCCAGTAGTGACACAGGGGTTAGAGGCTACACCTTC
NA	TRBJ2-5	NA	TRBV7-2	CASSSRPGYQETQYF	TGTGCCAGCAGCTCGAGACCGGGGTACCAAGAGACCCAGTACTTC
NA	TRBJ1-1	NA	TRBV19	CASVGGSYTEAFF	TGTGCCAGTGTCGGGGGGTCGTACACTGAAGCTTTCTTT
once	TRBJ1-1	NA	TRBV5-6	CASSRAGREKGEAFF	TGTGCCAGCAGCCGTGCGGGGCGGGAAAAAGGTGAAGCTTTCTTT
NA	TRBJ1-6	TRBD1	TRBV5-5	CASSFQDGTGGSPLHF	TGTGCCAGCAGCTTCCAGGACGGGACAGGGGGATCACCCCTCCACTTT
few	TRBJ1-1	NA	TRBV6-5	CASIVWGAGTEAFF	TGTGCCAGCATCGTTTGGGGCGCCGGCACTGAAGCTTTCTTT
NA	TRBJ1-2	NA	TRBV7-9	CASRPPLGSPTYGYTF	TGTGCCAGCAGGCCCCCCTTGGGCAGCCCAACCTATGGCTACACCTTC
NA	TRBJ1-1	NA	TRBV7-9	CASSTAGGANTEAFF	TGTGCCAGCAGCACAGCAGGAGGGGCGAACACTGAAGCTTTCTTT
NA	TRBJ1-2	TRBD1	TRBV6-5	CASSHGDSSYGYTF	TGTGCCAGCAGCCACGGGGACAGTTCCTATGGCTACACCTTC
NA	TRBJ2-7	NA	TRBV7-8	CASSLGALYEQYF	TGTGCCAGCAGCTTAGGCGCGCTGTACGAGCAGTACTTC
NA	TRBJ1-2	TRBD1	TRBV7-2	CASSETGGGSLGYTF	TGTGCCAGCAGCGAGACAGGGGGAGGGTCCCTTGGCTACACCTTC
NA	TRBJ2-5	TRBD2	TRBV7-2	CASSLQRGVQETQYF	TGTGCCAGCAGCTTACAGCGGGGGGTCCAAGAGACCCAGTACTTC
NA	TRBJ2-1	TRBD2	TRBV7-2	CASSLGLAGHNEQFF	TGTGCCAGCAGCTTAGGGCTAGCGGGCCACAATGAGCAGTTCTTC
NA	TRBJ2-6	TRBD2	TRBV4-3	CASSQGPSGGTHSGANVLTF	TGCGCCAGCAGCCAAGGCCCTAGCGGGGGGACCCACTCTGGGGCCAACGTCCTGACTTTC
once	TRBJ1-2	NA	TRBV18	CASSPTGNYGYTF	TGTGCCAGCTCACCCACAGGGAACTATGGCTACACCTTC
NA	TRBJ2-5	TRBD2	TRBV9	CASSPPRASGQETQYF	TGTGCCAGCAGCCCCCCCCGGGCTAGCGGACAAGAGACCCAGTACTTC
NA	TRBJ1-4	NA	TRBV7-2	CASSLGSQGGEKLFF	TGTGCCAGCAGCTTAGGTAGCCAGGGCGGTGAAAAACTGTTTTTT
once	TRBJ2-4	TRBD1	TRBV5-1	CASSLDGTEANIQYF	TGCGCCAGCAGCTTGGACGGGACAGAGGCAAACATTCAGTACTTC
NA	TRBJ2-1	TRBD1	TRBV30	CAWSVGVRGLQNEQFF	TGTGCCTGGAGTGTAGGTGTCAGGGGGTTACAAAATGAGCAGTTCTTC
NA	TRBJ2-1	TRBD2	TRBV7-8	CASSLVRGGDEQFF	TGTGCCAGCAGCTTAGTCCGGGGGGGCGATGAGCAGTTCTTC
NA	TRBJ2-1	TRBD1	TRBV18	CASSLRTGFDNEQFF	TGTGCCAGCTCACTCCGGACAGGGTTTGACAATGAGCAGTTCTTC
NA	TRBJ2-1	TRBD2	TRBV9	CASSASGGLHNEQFF	TGTGCCAGCAGCGCCAGCGGGGGCCTACACAATGAGCAGTTCTTC
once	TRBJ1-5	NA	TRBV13	CASSAGTSPQHF	TGTGCCAGCAGCGCCGGGACATCCCCCCAGCATTTT
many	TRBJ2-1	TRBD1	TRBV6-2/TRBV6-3	CASSYAGTGGNEQFF	TGTGCCAGCAGTTATGCCGGGACAGGGGGCAATGAGCAGTTCTTC
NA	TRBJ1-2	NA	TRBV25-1	CASSQGNYGYTF	TGTGCCAGCAGCCAGGGTAACTATGGCTACACCTTC
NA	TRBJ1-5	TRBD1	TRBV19	CASSDRGPNQPQHF	TGTGCCAGTAGTGACAGGGGCCCCAATCAGCCCCAGCATTTT
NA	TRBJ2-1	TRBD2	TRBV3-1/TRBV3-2	CASSQRGLADYNEQFF	TGTGCCAGCAGCCAAAGAGGGCTAGCGGACTACAATGAGCAGTTCTTC
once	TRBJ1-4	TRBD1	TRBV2	CAAQGKEKLFF	TGTGCCGCACAGGGGAAGGAAAAACTGTTTTTT
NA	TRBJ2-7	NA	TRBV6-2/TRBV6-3	CASSSRFYEQYF	TGTGCCAGCAGTTCCAGGTTCTACGAGCAGTACTTC
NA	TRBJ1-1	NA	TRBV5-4	CASSPPGPHEAFF	TGTGCCAGCAGCCCCCCAGGGCCCCATGAAGCTTTCTTT
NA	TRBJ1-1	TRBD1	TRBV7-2	CASSAGTGSMNTEAFF	TGTGCCAGCAGCGCCGGGACAGGCTCCATGAACACTGAAGCTTTCTTT